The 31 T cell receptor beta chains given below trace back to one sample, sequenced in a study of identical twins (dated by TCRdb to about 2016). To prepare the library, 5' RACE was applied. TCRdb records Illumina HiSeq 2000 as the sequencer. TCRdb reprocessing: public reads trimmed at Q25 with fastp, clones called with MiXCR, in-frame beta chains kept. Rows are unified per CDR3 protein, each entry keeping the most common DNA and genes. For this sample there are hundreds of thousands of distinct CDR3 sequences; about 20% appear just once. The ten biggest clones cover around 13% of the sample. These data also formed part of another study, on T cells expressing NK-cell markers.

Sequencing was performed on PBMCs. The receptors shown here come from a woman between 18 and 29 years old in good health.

The CDR3 spells CASSYGTPYEQYF. CDR3 coding DNA: TGTGCCAGCAGTTACGGGACTCCCTACGAGCAGTACTTC. The chain couples TRBV12-3 or TRBV12-4 to TRBJ2-7; a possible D gene is TRBD2 (6 bases). Trimming removed 4 bases from V and 2 bases from J, with 9 bases in between. CDR3 length: 13 amino acids.

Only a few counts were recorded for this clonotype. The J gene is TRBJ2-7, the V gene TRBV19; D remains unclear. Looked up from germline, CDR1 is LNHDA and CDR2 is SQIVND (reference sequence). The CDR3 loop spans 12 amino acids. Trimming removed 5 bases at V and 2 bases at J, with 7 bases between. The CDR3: CASSGSTYEQYF. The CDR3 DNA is TGTGCCAGTAGTGGGTCCACCTACGAGCAGTACTTC.

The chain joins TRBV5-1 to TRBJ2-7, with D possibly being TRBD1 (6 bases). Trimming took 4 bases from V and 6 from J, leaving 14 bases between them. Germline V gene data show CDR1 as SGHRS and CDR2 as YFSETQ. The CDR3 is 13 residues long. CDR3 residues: CASSPDMGAEQYF. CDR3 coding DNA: TGCGCCAGCAGCCCGGACATGGGGGCCGAGCAGTACTTC.

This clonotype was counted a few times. CDR3 sequence (DNA): TGTGCCAGCTCACCAGCGGGACAGAGCAATCAGCCCCAGCATTTT. Its translation: CASSPAGQSNQPQHF. The chain couples TRBV18 to TRBJ1-5; 7 positions agree with TRBD1. After removal of 2 bases from V and 1 base from J, the junction contained 2 bases not matched to a gene. Germline V gene lookup returns CDR1 KGHSH and CDR2 LQKENI. CDR3 length: 15 residues.

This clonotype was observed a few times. DNA of the CDR3: TGTGCCATCAGTGAGTCAGGTGAACCCGGGACGGCAGATACGCAGTATTTT. It encodes CAISESGEPGTADTQYF. This chain joins TRBV10-3 and TRBJ2-3, with D perhaps assigned TRBD1 or TRBD2 (5 bases each). The V and J ends lost 0 bases and 4 bases respectively, with 17 bases between them. The CDR3 extends over 17 amino acids. The germline CDR1 and CDR2 sequences are ENHRY and SYGVKD.

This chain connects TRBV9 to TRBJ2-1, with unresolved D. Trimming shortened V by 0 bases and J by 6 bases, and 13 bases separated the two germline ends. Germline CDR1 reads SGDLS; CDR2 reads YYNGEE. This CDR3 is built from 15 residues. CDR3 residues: CASSVAPYGGNEQFF. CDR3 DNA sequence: TGTGCCAGCAGCGTAGCGCCTTATGGCGGCAATGAGCAGTTCTTC.

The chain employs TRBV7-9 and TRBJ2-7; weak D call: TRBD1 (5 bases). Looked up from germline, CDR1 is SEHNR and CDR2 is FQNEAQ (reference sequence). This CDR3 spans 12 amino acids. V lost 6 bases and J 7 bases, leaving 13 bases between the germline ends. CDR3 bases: TGTGCCAGCAGTTTGGACACCCCTGAGCAGTACTTC. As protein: CASSLDTPEQYF.

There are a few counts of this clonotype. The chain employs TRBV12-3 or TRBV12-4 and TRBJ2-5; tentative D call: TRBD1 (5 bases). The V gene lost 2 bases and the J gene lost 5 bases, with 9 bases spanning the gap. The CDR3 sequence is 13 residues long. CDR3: CASSLKGVETQYF. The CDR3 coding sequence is TGTGCCAGCAGTTTAAAAGGGGTGGAGACCCAGTACTTC.

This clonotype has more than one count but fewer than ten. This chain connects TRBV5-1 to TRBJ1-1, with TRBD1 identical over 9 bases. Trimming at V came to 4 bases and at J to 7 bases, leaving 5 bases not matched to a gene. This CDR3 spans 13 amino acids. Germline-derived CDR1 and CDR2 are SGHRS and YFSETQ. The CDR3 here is CASSPGQGFEAFF. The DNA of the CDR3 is TGCGCCAGCAGCCCCGGACAGGGGTTTGAAGCTTTCTTT.

CDR3 sequence: CASSLGTYYNEQFF. CDR3 DNA sequence: TGTGCCAGCAGCCTCGGGACATACTACAATGAGCAGTTCTTC. V gene TRBV7-6 combines with J gene TRBJ2-1; D possibly corresponds to TRBD1 (6 bases). The CDR3 totals 14 residues. Germline V gene lookup returns CDR1 SGHVS and CDR2 FNYEAQ. V lost 5 bases to trimming and J lost 3 bases, with 11 bases between them.

CDR3 region: CAISESRGEQPQHF. CDR3 DNA: TGTGCCATCAGTGAGTCGAGGGGGGAACAGCCCCAGCATTTT. J is TRBJ1-5 and V is TRBV10-3; maybe TRBD1 (6 bases). Between the trimmed V and J ends, which lost 0 bases and 7 bases, there was a span of 10 bases. There are 14 residues in the CDR3. Germline V gives CDR1 ENHRY, CDR2 SYGVKD.

CDR3 DNA sequence: TGTGCCAGCAGTCGTGGACAGGGGTCGTTCGAGCAGTACTTC. As protein: CASSRGQGSFEQYF. The chain uses TRBV5-6 and TRBJ2-7, with TRBD1 matching over 9 bases. J lost 6 bases, V lost 5 bases, and 9 bases had no gene match. The CDR3 is 14 residues long. CDR1 is SGHDT, CDR2 YYEEEE, per germline.

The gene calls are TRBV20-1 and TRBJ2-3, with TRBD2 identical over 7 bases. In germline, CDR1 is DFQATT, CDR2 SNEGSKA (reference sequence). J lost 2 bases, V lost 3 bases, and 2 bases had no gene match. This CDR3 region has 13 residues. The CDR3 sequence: CSARRGNTDTQYF. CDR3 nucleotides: TGCAGTGCTAGGCGGGGGAACACAGATACGCAGTATTTT.

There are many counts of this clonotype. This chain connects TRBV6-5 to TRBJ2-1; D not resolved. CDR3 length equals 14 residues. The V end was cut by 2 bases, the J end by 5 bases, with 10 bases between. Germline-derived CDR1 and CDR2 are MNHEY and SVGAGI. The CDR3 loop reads CASSYGRSNNEQFF. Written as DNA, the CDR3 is TGTGCCAGCAGTTACGGGCGGAGCAACAATGAGCAGTTCTTC.

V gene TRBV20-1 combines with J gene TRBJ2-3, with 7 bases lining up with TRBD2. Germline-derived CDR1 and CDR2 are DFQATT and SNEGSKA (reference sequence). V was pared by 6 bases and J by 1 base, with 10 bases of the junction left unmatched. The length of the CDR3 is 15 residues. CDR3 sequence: CSAINSGPGTDTQYF. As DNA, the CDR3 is TGCAGTGCCATAAATAGCGGGCCCGGCACAGATACGCAGTATTTT.

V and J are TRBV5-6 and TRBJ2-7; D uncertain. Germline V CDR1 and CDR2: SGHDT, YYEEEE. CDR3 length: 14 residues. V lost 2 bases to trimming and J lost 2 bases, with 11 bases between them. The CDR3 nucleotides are TGTGCCAGCAGCTTATCCCCTGCGCCCTACGAGCAGTACTTC. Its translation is CASSLSPAPYEQYF.

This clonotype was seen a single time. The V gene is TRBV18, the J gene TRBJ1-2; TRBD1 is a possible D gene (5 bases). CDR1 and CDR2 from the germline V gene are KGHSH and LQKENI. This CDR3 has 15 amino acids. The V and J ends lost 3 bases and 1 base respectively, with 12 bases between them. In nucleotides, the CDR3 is TGTGCCAGCTCACCGGGGACCGGGGTTAACTATGGCTACACCTTC. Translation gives CASSPGTGVNYGYTF.

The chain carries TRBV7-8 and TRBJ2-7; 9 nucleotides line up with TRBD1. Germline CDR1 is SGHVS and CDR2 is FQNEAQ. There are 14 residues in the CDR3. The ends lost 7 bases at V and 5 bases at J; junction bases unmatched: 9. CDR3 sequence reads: CASTRDRVGNEQYF. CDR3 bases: TGTGCCAGCACCCGGGACAGGGTCGGAAACGAGCAGTACTTC.

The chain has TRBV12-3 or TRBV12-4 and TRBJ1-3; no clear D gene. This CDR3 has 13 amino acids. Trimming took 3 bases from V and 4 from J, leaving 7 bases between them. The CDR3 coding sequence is TGTGCCAGCAGTTTTTCTCCCGGAAACACCATATATTTT. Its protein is CASSFSPGNTIYF.

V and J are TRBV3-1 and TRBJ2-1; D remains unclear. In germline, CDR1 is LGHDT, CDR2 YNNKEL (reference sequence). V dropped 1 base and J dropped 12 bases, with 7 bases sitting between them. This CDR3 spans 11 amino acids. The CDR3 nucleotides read TGTGCCAGCAGCCAAGGATATCGGCAGTTCTTC. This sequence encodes CASSQGYRQFF.

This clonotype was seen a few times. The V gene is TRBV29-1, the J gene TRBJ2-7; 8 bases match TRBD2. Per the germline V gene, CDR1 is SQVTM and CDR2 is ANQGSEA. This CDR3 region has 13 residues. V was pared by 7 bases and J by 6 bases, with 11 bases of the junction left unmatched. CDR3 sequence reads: CSGRLASNSEQYF. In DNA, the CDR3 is TGCAGCGGGAGACTAGCGTCCAACAGCGAGCAGTACTTC.

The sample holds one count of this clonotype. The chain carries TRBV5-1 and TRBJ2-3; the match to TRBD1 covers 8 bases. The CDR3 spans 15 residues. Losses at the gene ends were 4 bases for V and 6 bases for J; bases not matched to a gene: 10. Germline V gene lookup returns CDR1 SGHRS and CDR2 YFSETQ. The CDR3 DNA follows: TGCGCCAGCAGCCCTGGGGCAGGGGGCAGGGATACGCAGTATTTT. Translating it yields CASSPGAGGRDTQYF.

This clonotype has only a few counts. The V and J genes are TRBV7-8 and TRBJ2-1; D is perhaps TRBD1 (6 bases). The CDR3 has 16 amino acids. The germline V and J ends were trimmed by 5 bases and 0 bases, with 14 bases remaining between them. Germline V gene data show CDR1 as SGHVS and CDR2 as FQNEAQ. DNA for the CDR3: TGTGCCAGCAGCGCGAGGGGGAGCTTCTCCTACAATGAGCAGTTCTTC. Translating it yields CASSARGSFSYNEQFF.

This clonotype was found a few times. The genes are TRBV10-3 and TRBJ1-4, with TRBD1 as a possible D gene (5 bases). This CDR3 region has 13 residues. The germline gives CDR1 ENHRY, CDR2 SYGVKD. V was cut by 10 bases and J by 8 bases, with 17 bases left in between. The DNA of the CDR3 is TGTGCCACCGAGGATGGACACCGCGAAAAACTGTTTTTT. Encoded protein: CATEDGHREKLFF.

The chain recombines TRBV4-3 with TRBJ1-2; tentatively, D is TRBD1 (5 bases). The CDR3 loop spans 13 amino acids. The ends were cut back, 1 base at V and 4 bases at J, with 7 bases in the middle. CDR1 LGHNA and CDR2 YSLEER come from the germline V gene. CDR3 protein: CASSQGGGYGYTF. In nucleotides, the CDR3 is TGCGCCAGCAGCCAAGGGGGGGGCTATGGCTACACCTTC.

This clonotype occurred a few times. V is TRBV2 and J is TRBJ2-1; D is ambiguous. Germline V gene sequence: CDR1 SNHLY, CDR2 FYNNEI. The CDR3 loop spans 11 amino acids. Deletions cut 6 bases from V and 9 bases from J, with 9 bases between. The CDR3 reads CASSAPVEQFF. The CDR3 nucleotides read TGTGCCAGCAGCGCTCCAGTTGAGCAGTTCTTC.

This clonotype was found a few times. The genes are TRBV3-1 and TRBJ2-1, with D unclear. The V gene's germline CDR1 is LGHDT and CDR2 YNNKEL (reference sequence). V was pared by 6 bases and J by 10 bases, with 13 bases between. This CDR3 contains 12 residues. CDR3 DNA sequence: TGTGCCAGCAGATCCAGAGTGGGGGAGCAGTTCTTC. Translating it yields CASRSRVGEQFF.

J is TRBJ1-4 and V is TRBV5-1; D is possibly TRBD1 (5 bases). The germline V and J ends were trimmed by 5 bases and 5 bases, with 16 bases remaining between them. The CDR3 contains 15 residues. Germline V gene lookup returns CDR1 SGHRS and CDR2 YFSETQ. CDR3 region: CASSRQGGANEKLFF. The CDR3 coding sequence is TGCGCCAGCAGTCGGCAGGGTGGGGCGAATGAAAAACTGTTTTTT.

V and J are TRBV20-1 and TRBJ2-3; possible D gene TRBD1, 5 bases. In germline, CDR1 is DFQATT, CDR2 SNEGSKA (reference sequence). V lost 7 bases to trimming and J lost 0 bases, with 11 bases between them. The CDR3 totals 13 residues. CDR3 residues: CSVPDSSTDTQYF. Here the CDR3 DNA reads TGCAGTGTCCCCGACAGCAGCACAGATACGCAGTATTTT.

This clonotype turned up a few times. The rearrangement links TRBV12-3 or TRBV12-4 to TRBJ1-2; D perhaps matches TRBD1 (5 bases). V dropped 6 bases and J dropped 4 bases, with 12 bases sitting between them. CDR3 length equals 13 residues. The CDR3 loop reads CASSRARGYGYTF. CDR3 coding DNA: TGTGCCAGCAGCCGGGCTAGGGGCTATGGCTACACCTTC.

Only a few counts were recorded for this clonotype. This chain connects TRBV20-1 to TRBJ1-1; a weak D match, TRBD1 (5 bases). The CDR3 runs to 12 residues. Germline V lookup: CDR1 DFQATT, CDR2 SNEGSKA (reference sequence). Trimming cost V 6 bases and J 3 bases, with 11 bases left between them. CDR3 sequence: CSARDSDTEAFF. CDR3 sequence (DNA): TGCAGTGCCCGGGACTCGGACACTGAAGCTTTCTTT.